This T cell receptor beta chain was obtained from a study of cytomegalovirus exposure and HLA in healthy donors. With 60 Vbeta and 13 Jbeta primers, the PCR was carried out. Clones were sequenced by immunoSEQ multiplex PCR, and TCRdb holds only the in-frame ones, with some missing. The profile shows 89,000 or so clones, about four fifths of them singletons. CDR1 is SGDLS, CDR2 YYNGEE, per germline. This CDR3 comprises 14 residues. The ends were cut back, 3 bases at V and 0 bases at J, with 9 bases in the middle. This sequence originates from a man between 60 and 70 years old in good health and CMV-seronegative. The rearrangement links TRBV9 to TRBJ1-1; possible D gene TRBD1, 6 bases. Sequencing used PBMCs. The CDR3 loop reads CASSAQGLNTEAFF. The CDR3 DNA sequence: TGTGCCAGCAGCGCACAGGGACTGAACACTGAAGCTTTCTTT.